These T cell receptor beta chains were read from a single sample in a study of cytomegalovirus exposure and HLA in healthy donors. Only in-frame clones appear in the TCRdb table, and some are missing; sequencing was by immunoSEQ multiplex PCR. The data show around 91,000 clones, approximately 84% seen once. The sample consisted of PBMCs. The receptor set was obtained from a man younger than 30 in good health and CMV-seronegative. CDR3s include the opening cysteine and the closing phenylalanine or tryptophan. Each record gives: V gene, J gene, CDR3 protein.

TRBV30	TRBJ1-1	CAWSRTEEAFF
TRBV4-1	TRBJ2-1	CASSQGAGVPGNEQFF
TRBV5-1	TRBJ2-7	CASSLLAGEREQYF
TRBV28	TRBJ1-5	CASSFVQGLNQPQHF
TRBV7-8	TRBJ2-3	CASSLALAGTDTQYF
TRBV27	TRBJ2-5	CASIRGGAQYF
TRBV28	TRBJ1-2	CASSPGGHGYTF
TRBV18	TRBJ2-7	CASSLARDIAYEQYF
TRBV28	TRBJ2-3	CASSLPASGRNTQYF
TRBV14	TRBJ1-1	CASSQPGQIEAFF
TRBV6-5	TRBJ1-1	CASRYGQLRNTEAFF
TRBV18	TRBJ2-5	CASSPEVLGETQYF
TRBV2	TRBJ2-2	CASSEARGLGELFF
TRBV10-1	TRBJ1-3	CASSGTGRNTIYF
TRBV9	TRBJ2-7	CASSVVDYEQYF
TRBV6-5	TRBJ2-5	CASSYSTGGAETQYF
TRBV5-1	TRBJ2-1	CASSFRSNSYNEQFF
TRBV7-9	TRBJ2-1	CASSSGTSGYNEQFF
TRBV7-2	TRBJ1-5	CASSLAAGFQPQHF
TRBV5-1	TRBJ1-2	CASSFGGYDHGYTF
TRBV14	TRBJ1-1	CASSPKRYTEAFF
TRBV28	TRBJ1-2	CASTRQGFFYTF
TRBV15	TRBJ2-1	CATSRDFVGTGMFF